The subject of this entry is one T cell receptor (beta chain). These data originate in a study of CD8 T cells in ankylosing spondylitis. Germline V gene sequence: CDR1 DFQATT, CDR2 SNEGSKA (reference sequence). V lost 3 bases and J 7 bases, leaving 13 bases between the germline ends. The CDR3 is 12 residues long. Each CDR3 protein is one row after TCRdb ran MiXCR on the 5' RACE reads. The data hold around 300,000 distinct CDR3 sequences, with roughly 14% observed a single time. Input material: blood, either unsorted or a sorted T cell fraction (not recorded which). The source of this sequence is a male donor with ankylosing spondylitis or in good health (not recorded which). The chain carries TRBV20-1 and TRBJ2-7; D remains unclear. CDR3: CSASDPSGEQYF. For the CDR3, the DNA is TGCAGTGCTAGTGACCCCAGTGGGGAGCAGTACTTC.